Sequencing of this T cell receptor beta chain was carried out in a study of early T cells in non-severe SARS-CoV-2 infection. Study summary: The input, bulk RNA from unsorted whole blood, was sequenced, and chains were unpaired.

Trimming removed 7 bases at V and 3 bases at J, with 18 bases between. This CDR3 has 15 amino acids. CDR1 MGHDK and CDR2 SYGVNS come from the germline V gene. TCRdb re-called the 5' RACE reads through MiXCR, storing one row per CDR3 protein. The sample lists about 42,000 distinct CDR3 sequences; roughly 6% were seen once. The material was whole blood, obtained at baseline. This receptor was identified in an adult who was a healthcare worker with PCR-confirmed SARS-CoV-2 infection or an uninfected control (not recorded which). The rearrangement uses TRBV25-1 and TRBJ2-5; D is undetermined. The CDR3 nucleotides are TGTGCCAGCACCAAAGTGACTGGGATCAAAGAGACCCAGTACTTC. It encodes CASTKVTGIKETQYF.